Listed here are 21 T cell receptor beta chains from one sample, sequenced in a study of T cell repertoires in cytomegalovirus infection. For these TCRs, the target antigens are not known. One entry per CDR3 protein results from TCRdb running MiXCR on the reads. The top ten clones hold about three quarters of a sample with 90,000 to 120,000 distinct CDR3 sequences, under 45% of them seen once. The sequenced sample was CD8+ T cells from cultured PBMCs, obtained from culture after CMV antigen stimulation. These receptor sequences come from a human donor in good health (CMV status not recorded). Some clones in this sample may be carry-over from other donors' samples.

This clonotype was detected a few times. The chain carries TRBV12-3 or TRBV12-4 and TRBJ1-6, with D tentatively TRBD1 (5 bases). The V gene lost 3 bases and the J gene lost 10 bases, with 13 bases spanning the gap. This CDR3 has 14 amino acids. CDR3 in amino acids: CASSLGRGRSPLHF. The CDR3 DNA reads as TGTGCCAGCAGTTTGGGGAGGGGAAGGTCACCCCTCCACTTT.

CDR3: CASSLGQGAYEQFF. DNA for the CDR3: TGTGCCAGCAGCTTAGGACAGGGGGCCTATGAGCAGTTCTTC. J is TRBJ2-1 and V is TRBV11-2; 10 bases match TRBD1. The CDR3 is 14 residues long. Trimming cost V 1 base and J 8 bases; bases outside gene matches: 2. Germline V gene sequence: CDR1 SGHAT, CDR2 FQNNGV.

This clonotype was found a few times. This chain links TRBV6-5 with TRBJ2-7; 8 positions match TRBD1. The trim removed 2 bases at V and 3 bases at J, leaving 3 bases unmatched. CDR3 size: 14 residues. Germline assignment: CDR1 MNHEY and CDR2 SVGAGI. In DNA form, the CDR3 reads TGTGCCAGCAGTTACGGACAGGGTGGCTACGAGCAGTACTTC. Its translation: CASSYGQGGYEQYF.

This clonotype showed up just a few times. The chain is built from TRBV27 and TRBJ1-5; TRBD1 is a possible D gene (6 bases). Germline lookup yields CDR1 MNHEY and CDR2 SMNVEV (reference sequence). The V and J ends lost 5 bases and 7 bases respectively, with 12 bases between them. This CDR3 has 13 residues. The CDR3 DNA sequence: TGTGCCAGCAGTCTAACAGGGTTCCAGCCCCAGCATTTT. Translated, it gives CASSLTGFQPQHF.

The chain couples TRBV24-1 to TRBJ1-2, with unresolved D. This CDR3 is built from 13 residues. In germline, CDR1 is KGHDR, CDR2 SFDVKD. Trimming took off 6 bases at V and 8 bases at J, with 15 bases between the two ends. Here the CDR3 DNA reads TGTGCCACCAGTATAGGACCCACGGACGGCTACACCTTC. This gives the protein CATSIGPTDGYTF.

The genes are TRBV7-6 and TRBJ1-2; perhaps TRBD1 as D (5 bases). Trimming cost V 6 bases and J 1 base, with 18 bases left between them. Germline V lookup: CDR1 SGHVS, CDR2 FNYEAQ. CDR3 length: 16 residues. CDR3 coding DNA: TGTGCCAGCAGGCAACGGGGCGACAGACGTAACTATGGCTACACCTTC. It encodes CASRQRGDRRNYGYTF.

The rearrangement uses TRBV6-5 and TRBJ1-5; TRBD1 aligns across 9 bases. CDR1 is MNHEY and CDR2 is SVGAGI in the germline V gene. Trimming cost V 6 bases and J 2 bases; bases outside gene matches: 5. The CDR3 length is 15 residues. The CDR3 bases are TGTGCCAGCAGCTCGACAGGGGGTGGCAATCAGCCCCAGCATTTT. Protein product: CASSSTGGGNQPQHF.

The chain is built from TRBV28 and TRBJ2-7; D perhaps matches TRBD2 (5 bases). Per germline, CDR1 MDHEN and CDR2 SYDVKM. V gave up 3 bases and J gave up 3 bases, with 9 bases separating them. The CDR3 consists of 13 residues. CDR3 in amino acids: CASSFPGDYEQYF. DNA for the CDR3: TGTGCCAGCAGTTTTCCCGGGGACTACGAGCAGTACTTC.

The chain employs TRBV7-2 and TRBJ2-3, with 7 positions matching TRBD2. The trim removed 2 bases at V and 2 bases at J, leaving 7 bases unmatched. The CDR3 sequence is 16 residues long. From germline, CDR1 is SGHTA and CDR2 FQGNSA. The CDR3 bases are TGTGCCAGCAGCTTATTGGCTAGCGGAATCACAGATACGCAGTATTTT. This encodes CASSLLASGITDTQYF.

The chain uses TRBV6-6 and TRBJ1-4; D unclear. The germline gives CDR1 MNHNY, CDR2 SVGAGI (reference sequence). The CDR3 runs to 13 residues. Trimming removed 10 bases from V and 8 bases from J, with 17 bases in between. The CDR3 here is CATARSVGEKLFF. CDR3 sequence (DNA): TGTGCCACCGCCCGGTCAGTAGGGGAAAAACTGTTTTTT.

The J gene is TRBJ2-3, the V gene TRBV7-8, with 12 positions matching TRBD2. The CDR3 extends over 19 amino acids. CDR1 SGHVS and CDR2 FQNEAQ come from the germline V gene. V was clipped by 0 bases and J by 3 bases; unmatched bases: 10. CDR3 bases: TGTGCCAGCAGCTTAGCGCCGGGACTAGCGGGCCTGGAGACAGATACGCAGTATTTT. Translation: CASSLAPGLAGLETDTQYF. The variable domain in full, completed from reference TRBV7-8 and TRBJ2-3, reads GAGVSQSPRYKVAKRGQDVALRCDPISGHVSLFWYQQALGQGPEFLTYFQNEAQLDKSGLPSDRFFAERPEGSVSTLKIQRTQQEDSAVYLCASSLAPGLAGLETDTQYFGPGTRLTVL.

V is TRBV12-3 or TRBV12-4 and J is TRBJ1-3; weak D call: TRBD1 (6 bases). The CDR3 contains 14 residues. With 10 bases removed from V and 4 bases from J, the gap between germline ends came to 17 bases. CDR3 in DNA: TGTGCCACTCGTCTGGGGGGCGCCGGAAACACCATATATTTT. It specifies CATRLGGAGNTIYF.

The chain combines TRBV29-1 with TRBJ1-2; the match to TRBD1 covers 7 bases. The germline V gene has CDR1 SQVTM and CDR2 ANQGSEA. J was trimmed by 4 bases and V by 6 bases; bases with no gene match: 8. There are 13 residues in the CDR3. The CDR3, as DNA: TGCAGCGTCCCAGAAGGGACAGCCTATGGCTACACCTTC. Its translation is CSVPEGTAYGYTF.

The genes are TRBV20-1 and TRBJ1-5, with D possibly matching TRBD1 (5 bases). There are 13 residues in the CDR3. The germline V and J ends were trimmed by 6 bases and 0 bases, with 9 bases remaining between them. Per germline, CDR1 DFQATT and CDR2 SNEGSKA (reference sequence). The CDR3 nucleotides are TGCAGTGCCGGGGCCCCTAGCAATCAGCCCCAGCATTTT. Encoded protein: CSAGAPSNQPQHF.

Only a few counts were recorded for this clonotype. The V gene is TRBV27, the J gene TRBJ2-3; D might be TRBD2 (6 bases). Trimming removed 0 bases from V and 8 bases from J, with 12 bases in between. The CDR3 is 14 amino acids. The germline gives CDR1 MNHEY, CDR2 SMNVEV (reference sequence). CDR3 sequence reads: CASSLSHGGGTQYF. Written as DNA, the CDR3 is TGTGCCAGCAGTTTATCGCACGGGGGTGGTACGCAGTATTTT.

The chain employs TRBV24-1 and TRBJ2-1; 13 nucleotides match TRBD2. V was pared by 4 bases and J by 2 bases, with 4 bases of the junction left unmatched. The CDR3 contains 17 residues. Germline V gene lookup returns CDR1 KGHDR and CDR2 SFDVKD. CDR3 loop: CATSDETSGGTYNEQFF. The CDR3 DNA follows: TGTGCCACCAGTGACGAGACTAGCGGGGGGACCTACAATGAGCAGTTCTTC.

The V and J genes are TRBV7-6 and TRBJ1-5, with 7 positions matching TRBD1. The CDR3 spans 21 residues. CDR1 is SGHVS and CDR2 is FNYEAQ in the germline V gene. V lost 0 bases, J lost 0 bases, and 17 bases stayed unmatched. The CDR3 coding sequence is TGTGCCAGCAGCTTAGCGGACAGGTACCGTCAATCGTCTTCTAGCAATCAGCCCCAGCATTTT. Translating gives CASSLADRYRQSSSSNQPQHF.

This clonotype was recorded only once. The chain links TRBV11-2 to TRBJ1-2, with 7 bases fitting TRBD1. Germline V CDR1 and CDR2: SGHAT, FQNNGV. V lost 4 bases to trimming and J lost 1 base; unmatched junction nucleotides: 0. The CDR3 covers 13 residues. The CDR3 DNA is TGTGCCAGCAGCTGGGACAGTAACTATGGCTACACCTTC. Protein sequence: CASSWDSNYGYTF.

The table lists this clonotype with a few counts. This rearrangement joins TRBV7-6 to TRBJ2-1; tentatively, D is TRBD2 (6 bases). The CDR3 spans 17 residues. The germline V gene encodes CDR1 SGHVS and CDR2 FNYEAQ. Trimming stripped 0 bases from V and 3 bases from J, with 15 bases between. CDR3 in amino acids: CASSLAMGGANYNEQFF. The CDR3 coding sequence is TGTGCCAGCAGCTTAGCGATGGGCGGGGCGAACTACAATGAGCAGTTCTTC. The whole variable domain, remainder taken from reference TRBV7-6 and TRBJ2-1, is GAGVSQSPRYKVTKRGQDVALRCDPISGHVSLYWYRQALGQGPEFLTYFNYEAQQDKSGLPNDRFSAERPEGSISTLTIQRTEQRDSAMYRCASSLAMGGANYNEQFFGPGTRLTVL.

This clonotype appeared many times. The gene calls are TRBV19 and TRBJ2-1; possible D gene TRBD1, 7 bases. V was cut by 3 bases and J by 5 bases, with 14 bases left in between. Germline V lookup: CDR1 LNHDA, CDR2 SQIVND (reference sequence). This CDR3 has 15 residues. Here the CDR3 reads CASSILSRGDNEQFF. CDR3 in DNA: TGTGCCAGTAGTATTCTCAGCAGGGGGGACAATGAGCAGTTCTTC.

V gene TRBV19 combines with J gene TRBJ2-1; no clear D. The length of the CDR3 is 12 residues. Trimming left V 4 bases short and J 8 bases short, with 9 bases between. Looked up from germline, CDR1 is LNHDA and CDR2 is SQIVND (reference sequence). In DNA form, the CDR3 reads TGTGCCAGTAGTAGTGGGCCATATGAGCAGTTCTTC. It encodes CASSSGPYEQFF.